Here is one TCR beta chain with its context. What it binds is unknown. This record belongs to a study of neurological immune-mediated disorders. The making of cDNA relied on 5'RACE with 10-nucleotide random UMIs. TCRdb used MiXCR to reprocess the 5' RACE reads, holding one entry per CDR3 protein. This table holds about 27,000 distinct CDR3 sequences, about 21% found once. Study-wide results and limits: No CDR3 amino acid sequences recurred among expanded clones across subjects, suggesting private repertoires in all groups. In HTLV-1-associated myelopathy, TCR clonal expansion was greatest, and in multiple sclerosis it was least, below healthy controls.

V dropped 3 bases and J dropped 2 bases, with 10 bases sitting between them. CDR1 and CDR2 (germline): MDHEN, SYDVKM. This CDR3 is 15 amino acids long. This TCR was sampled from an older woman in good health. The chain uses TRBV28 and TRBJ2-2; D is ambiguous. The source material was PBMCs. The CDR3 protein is CASSFFLGNTGELFF. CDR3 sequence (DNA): TGTGCCAGCAGTTTCTTCCTCGGAAACACCGGGGAGCTGTTTTTT.